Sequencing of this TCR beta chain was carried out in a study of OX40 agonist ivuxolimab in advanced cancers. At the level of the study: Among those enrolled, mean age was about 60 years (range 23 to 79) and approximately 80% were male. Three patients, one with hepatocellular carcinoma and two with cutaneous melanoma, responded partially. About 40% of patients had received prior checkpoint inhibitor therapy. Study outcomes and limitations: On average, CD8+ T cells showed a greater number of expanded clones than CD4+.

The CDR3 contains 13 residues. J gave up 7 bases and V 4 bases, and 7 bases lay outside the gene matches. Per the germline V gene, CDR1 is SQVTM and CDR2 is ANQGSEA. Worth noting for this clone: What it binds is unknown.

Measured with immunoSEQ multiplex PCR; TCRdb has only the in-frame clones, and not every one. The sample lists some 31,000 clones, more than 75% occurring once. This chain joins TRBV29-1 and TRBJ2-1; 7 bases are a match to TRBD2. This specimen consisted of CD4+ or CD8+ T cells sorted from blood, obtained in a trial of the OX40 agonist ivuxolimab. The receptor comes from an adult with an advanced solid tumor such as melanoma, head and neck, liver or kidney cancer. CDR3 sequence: CSVVPGGGNEQFF. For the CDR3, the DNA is TGCAGCGTTGTGCCGGGAGGAGGAAATGAGCAGTTCTTC.